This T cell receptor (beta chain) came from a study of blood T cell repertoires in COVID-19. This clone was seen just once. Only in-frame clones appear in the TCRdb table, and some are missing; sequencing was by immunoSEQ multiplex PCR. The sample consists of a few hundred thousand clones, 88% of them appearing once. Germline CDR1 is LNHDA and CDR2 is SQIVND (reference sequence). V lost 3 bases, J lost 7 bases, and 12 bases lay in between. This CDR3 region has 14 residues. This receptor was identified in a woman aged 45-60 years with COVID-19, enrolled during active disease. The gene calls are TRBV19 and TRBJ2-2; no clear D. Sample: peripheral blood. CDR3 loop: CASSIIRANGELFF. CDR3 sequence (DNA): TGTGCCAGTAGTATTATTAGAGCCAACGGGGAGCTGTTTTTT.